This is a list of T cell receptor beta chains from one sample in a study of regulatory T cells in long-lasting Graves disease. TCRdb independently ran MiXCR on the multiplex PCR reads; one entry per CDR3 protein. The data show about 360,000 distinct CDR3 sequences, roughly 17% seen once. These data were also reused for a study on T cells in Graves' hyperthyroidism and ophthalmopathy.

The specimen comprised peripheral blood mononuclear cells (PBMCs), sampled at new diagnosis, from a patient treated with antithyroid drugs. The receptors come from a young woman with Graves disease. Each CDR3 is given with its conserved first and last residue. The order of the fields is J gene, V gene, clone size, D gene, CDR3 protein, CDR3 DNA. A D gene is named only where the DNA matches it firmly. Not every row has a clone size; where given, it reads once, few, many or a size class.

J: TRBJ1-3
V: TRBV28
size: few
D: NA
CDR3: CASSLVGGQDSGNTIYF
DNA: TGTGCCAGCAGTTTAGTAGGAGGGCAGGACTCTGGAAACACCATATATTTT

J: TRBJ1-3
V: TRBV11-2
size: many
D: NA
CDR3: CASSLVDSGNTIYF
DNA: TGTGCCAGCAGCTTGGTGGACTCTGGAAACACCATATATTTT

J: TRBJ2-1
V: TRBV12-5
size: few
D: NA
CDR3: CASGLGNNEQFF
DNA: TGTGCTAGTGGTTTAGGTAACAATGAGCAGTTCTTC

J: TRBJ2-2
V: TRBV6-4
size: many
D: NA
CDR3: CASSDSRDTGELFF
DNA: TGTGCCAGCAGTGACTCGAGGGACACCGGGGAGCTGTTTTTT

J: TRBJ1-3
V: TRBV27
size: few
D: NA
CDR3: CASSSGVRNTIYF
DNA: TGTGCCAGCAGTTCAGGGGTGCGAAACACCATATATTTT

J: TRBJ1-1
V: TRBV7-8
size: many
D: NA
CDR3: CASSPIIDPTEAFF
DNA: TGTGCCAGCAGCCCAATTATTGATCCCACTGAAGCTTTCTTT

J: TRBJ2-7
V: TRBV7-2
size: many
D: NA
CDR3: CASKSGAFGYEQYF
DNA: TGTGCCAGCAAGTCGGGGGCTTTTGGTTACGAGCAGTACTTC

J: TRBJ2-7
V: TRBV5-1
size: NA
D: NA
CDR3: CASSLSGSYEQDF
DNA: TGCGCCAGCAGCTTGTCAGGGTCCTACGAGCAGGACTTC

J: TRBJ2-6
V: TRBV3-1
size: many
D: NA
CDR3: CASSRGTTGSGANVLTF
DNA: TGTGCCAGCAGCCGAGGTACAACAGGCTCTGGGGCCAACGTCCTGACTTTC

J: TRBJ1-1
V: TRBV20-1
size: NA
D: TRBD1
CDR3: CSVWRGQGTEAFF
DNA: TGCAGCGTATGGAGGGGGCAGGGCACTGAAGCTTTCTTT

J: TRBJ2-3
V: TRBV6-5
size: NA
D: NA
CDR3: CASSYGDGSTDTQYF
DNA: TGTGCCAGCAGTTATGGGGACGGTAGCACAGATACGCAGTATTTT

J: TRBJ2-5
V: TRBV11-1
size: NA
D: TRBD2
CDR3: CASRAGGGGQETQYF
DNA: TGCGCCAGCAGAGCCGGGGGGGGCGGCCAAGAGACCCAGTACTTC

J: TRBJ2-7
V: TRBV19
size: NA
D: NA
CDR3: CASSPLGKNHEQYF
DNA: TGTGCCAGTAGTCCGTTAGGGAAGAACCACGAGCAGTACTTC

J: TRBJ1-1
V: TRBV12-3/TRBV12-4
size: many
D: TRBD1
CDR3: CASRRQGSQAFF
DNA: TGTGCCAGCAGAAGACAGGGCTCCCAAGCTTTCTTT

J: TRBJ2-7
V: TRBV5-1
size: many
D: NA
CDR3: CASSATFYEQYF
DNA: TGCGCCAGCAGCGCGACTTTCTACGAGCAGTACTTC

J: TRBJ2-7
V: TRBV7-9
size: few
D: NA
CDR3: CASSLNRAPYEQCF
DNA: TGTGCCAGCAGCTTAAACAGGGCACCCTACGAGCAGTGCTTC

J: TRBJ1-6
V: TRBV6-1
size: NA
D: NA
CDR3: CASSEPGSQIYNSPLHF
DNA: TGTGCCAGCAGTGAACCCGGATCGCAGATCTATAATTCACCCCTCCACTTT

J: TRBJ1-6
V: TRBV2
size: NA
D: NA
CDR3: CASNGRRQASSPLHF
DNA: TGTGCCAGCAATGGTCGGCGACAAGCGTCGTCGCCCCTCCACTTT

J: TRBJ1-5
V: TRBV12-3/TRBV12-4
size: few
D: NA
CDR3: CASSLWSSGNQPQHF
DNA: TGTGCCAGCAGTTTATGGAGTTCTGGCAATCAGCCCCAGCATTTT

J: TRBJ1-1
V: TRBV11-2
size: many
D: TRBD1
CDR3: CASSPRQGRNSNTEAFF
DNA: TGTGCCAGCAGCCCCCGACAGGGCCGAAATAGTAACACTGAAGCTTTCTTT

J: TRBJ1-5
V: TRBV6-1
size: many
D: NA
CDR3: CASSKDFFSNQPQHF
DNA: TGTGCCAGCAGTAAGGACTTTTTTAGCAATCAGCCCCAGCATTTT

J: TRBJ2-1
V: TRBV7-2
size: few
D: NA
CDR3: CASSLALFSLSYNEQFF
DNA: TGTGCCAGCAGCTTAGCGCTTTTCTCGTTGTCCTACAATGAGCAGTTCTTC